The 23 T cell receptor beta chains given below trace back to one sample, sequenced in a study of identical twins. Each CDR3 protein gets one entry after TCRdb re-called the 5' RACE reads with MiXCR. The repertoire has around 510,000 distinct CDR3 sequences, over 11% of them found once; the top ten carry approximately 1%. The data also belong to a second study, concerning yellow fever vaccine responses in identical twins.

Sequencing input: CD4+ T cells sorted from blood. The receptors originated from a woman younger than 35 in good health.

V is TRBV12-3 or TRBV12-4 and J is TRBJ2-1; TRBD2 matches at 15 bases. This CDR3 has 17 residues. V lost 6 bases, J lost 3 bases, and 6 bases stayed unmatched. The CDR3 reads CASSRTSGGAIYNEQFF. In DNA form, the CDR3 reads TGTGCCAGCAGCCGGACTAGCGGGGGGGCTATCTACAATGAGCAGTTCTTC.

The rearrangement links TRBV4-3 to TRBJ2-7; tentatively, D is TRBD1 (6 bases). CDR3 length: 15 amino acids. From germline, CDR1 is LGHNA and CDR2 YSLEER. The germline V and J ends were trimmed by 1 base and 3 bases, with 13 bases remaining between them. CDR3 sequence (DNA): TGCGCCAGCAGCCAAGTAGGGGGTTCGTACTACGAGCAGTACTTC. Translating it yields CASSQVGGSYYEQYF.

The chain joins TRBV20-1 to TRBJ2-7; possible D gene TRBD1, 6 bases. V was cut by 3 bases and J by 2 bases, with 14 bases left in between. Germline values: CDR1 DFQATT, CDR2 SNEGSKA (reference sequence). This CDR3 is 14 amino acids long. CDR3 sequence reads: CSASQLDRTYEQYF. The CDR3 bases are TGCAGTGCTAGTCAATTGGACAGAACCTACGAGCAGTACTTC.

The DNA for the CDR3 is TGTGCCAGCGGGGGGAATTTGGCAGATACGCAGTATTTT. The encoded protein is CASGGNLADTQYF. The rearrangement joins TRBV7-9 to TRBJ2-3, with D perhaps TRBD2 (6 bases). Germline lookup yields CDR1 SEHNR and CDR2 FQNEAQ (reference sequence). The CDR3 contains 13 residues. Trimming took 8 bases from V and 4 from J, leaving 13 bases between them.

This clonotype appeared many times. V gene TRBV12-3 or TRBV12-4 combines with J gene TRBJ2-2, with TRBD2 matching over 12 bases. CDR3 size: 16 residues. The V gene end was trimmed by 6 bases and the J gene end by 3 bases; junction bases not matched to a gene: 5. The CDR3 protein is CASSRLAGGHTGELFF. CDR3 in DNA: TGTGCCAGCAGCCGCCTAGCGGGGGGGCACACCGGGGAGCTGTTTTTT.

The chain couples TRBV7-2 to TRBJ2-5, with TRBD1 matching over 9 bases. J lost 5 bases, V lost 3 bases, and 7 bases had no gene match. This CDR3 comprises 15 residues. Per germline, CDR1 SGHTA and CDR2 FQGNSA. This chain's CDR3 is CASSLSLGTGETQYF. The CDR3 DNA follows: TGTGCCAGCAGCTTGAGTCTCGGGACAGGGGAGACCCAGTACTTC.

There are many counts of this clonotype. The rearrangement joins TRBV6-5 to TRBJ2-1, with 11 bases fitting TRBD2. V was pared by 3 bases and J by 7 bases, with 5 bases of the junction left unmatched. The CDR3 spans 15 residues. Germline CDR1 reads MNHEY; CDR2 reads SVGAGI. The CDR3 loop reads CASSYSGGAGNEQFF. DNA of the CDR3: TGTGCCAGCAGTTATAGCGGGGGGGCGGGAAATGAGCAGTTCTTC.

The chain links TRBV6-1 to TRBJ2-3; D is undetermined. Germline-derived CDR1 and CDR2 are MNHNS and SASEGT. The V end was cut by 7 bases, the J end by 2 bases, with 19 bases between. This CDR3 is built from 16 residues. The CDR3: CASTDWRTQDTDTQYF. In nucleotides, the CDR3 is TGTGCCAGCACCGACTGGAGAACCCAAGACACAGATACGCAGTATTTT.

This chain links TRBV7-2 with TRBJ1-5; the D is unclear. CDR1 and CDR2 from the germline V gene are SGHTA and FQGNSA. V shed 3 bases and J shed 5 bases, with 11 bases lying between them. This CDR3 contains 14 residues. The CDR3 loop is CASSFPTGDQPQHF. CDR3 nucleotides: TGTGCCAGCAGCTTCCCGACGGGAGATCAGCCCCAGCATTTT.

The CDR3: CASSVEAHSNTEAFF. The CDR3 bases are TGTGCCAGCAGCGTAGAGGCCCACTCGAACACTGAAGCTTTCTTT. V is TRBV9 and J is TRBJ1-1; D unclear. The length of the CDR3 is 15 residues. In germline, CDR1 is SGDLS, CDR2 YYNGEE. Trimming cost V 0 bases and J 1 base, with 10 bases left between them.

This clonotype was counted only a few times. CDR3 in amino acids: CSARVPYSGAQFF. DNA for the CDR3: TGCAGTGCTAGAGTCCCATATAGCGGGGCACAGTTCTTC. The J gene is TRBJ2-1, the V gene TRBV20-1, with 8 nucleotides matching TRBD2. CDR1 is DFQATT and CDR2 is SNEGSKA in the germline V gene (reference sequence). Unmatched junction bases numbered 9, after V lost 1 base and J lost 13 bases. The CDR3 loop spans 13 amino acids.

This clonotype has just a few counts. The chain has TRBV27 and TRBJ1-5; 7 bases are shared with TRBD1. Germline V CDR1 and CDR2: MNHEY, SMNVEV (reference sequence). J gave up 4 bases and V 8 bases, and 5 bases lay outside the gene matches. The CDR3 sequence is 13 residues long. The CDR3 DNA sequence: TGTGCCAGCGCCCCGACAGGGAATCAGCCCCAGCATTTT. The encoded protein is CASAPTGNQPQHF.

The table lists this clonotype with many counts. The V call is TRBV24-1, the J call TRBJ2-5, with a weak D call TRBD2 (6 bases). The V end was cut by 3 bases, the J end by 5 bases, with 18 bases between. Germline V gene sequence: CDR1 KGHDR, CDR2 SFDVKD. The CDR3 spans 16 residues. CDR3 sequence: CATSDPGPGESETQYF. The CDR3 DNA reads TGTGCCACCAGTGATCCCGGCCCGGGGGAGTCGGAGACCCAGTACTTC.

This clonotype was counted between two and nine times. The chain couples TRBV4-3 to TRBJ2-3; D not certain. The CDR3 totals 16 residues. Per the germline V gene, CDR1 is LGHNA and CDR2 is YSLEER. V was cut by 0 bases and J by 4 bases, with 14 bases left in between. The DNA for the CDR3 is TGCGCCAGCAGCCAAGATTGGTCAATCCGCGCAGATACGCAGTATTTT. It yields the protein CASSQDWSIRADTQYF.

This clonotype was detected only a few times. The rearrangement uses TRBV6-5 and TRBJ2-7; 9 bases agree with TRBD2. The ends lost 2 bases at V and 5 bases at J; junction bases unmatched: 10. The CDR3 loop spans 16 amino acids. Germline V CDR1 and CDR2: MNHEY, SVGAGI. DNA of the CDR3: TGTGCCAGCAGTTACGCCTCTCGCGGGGGGGCTGACGAGCAGTACTTC. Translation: CASSYASRGGADEQYF.

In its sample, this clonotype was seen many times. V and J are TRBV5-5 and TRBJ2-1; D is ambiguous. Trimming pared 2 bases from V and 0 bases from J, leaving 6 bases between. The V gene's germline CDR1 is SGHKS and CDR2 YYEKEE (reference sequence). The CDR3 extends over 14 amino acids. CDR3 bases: TGTGCCAGCAGCTTCGAGAGCTCCTACAATGAGCAGTTCTTC. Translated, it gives CASSFESSYNEQFF.

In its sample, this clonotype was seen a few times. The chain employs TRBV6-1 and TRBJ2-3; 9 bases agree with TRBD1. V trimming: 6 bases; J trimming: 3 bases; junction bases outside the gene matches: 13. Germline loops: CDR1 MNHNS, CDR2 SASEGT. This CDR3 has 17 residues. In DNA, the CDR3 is TGTGCCAGCAGATCAGGACAGGGGATTAGCTCAACAGATACGCAGTATTTT. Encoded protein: CASRSGQGISSTDTQYF.

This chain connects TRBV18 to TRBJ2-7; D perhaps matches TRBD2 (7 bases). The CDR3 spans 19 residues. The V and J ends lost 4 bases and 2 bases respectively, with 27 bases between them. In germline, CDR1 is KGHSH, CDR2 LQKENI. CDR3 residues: CASSQRGGLSLAVPYEQYF. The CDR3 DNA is TGTGCCAGCTCACAAAGGGGGGGCTTGTCGCTAGCGGTACCCTACGAGCAGTACTTC. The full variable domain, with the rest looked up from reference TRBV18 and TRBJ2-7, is NAGVMQNPRHLVRRRGQEARLRCSPMKGHSHVYWYRQLPEEGLKFMVYLQKENIIDESGMPKERFSAEFPKEGPSILRIQQVVRGDSAAYFCASSQRGGLSLAVPYEQYFGPGTRLTVT.

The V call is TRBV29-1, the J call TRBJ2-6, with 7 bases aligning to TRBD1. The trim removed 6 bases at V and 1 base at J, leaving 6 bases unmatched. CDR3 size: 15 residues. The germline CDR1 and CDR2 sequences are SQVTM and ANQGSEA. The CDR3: CSVINRGSGANVLTF. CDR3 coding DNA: TGCAGCGTGATCAACAGGGGTTCTGGGGCCAACGTCCTGACTTTC.

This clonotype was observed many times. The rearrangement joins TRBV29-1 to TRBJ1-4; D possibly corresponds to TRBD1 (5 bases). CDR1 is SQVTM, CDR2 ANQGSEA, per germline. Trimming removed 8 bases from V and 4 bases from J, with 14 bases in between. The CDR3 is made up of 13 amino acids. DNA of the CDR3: TGCAGCATCAGGGAGGACTATAATGAAAAACTGTTTTTT. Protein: CSIREDYNEKLFF.

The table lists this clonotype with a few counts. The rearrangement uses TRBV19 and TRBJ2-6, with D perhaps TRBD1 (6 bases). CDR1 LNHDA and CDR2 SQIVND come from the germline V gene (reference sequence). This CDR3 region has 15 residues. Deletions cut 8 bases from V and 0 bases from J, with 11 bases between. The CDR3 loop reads CASRKTGSGANVLTF. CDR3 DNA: TGTGCCAGTCGCAAGACAGGCTCTGGGGCCAACGTCCTGACTTTC.

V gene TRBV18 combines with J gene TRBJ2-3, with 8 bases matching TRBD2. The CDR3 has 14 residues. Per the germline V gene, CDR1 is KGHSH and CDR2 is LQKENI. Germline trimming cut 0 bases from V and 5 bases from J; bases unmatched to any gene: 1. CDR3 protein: CASSPPTSGDTQYF. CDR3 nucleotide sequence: TGTGCCAGCTCACCACCAACTAGCGGAGATACGCAGTATTTT.

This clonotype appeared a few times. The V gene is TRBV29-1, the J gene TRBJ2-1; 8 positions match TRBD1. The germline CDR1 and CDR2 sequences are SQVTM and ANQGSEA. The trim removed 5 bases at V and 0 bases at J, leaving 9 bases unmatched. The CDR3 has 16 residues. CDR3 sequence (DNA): TGCAGCGTTCGGACGGGACAGGCGTACTCCTACAATGAGCAGTTCTTC. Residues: CSVRTGQAYSYNEQFF.